Listed below are T cell receptor beta chains from one sample, sequenced in a study of shared clonotypes between healthy human individuals. Libraries were prepared by immunoSEQ multiplex PCR; TCRdb keeps only in-frame clonotypes and omits some of them. The sample holds over a million clones, roughly 96% seen once. Material for sequencing was naive CD4+ T cells sorted from blood. The receptors come from a young man in good health. CDR3s include the opening cysteine and the closing phenylalanine or tryptophan. A D gene is named only where the DNA matches it firmly. For some rows the clone size is stated as once, few or many, or as a class when expanded; others skip it.

len,d_gene,v_gene,abundance,j_gene,CDR3aa,CDR3nt
18,TRBD2,TRBV11-2,-,TRBJ2-3,CASSLRAPGLAITDTQYF,TGTGCCAGCAGCTTAAGGGCCCCCGGACTAGCGATCACAGATACGCAGTATTTT
14,-,TRBV29-1,-,TRBJ2-1,CSVAPRSSYNEQFF,TGCAGCGTTGCCCCCCGGAGCTCCTACAATGAGCAGTTCTTC
15,-,TRBV30,-,TRBJ1-1,CAWSVGSSRNTEAFF,TGTGCCTGGAGTGTGGGTAGCTCCAGGAACACTGAAGCTTTCTTT
15,TRBD1,TRBV11-3,-,TRBJ2-1,CASSLDWTGGSEQFF,TGTGCCAGCAGCTTAGATTGGACAGGGGGCAGTGAGCAGTTCTTC
16,-,TRBV11-1,-,TRBJ2-3,CASSHPLGRVKETQYF,TGTGCCAGCAGCCATCCTCTAGGCAGGGTGAAAGAAACGCAGTATTTT
17,-,TRBV29-1,-,TRBJ2-6,CSVIQPTPTSGGNVLTF,TGCAGCGTAATACAACCCACACCCACTTCGGGTGGCAACGTCCTGACTTTC
11,-,TRBV10-3,-,TRBJ2-7,CAISEGYEQYF,TGTGCCATCAGTGAAGGATACGAGCAGTACTTC
17,-,TRBV28,-,TRBJ2-1,CASSGVGAGRRGNEQFF,TGTGCCAGCAGTGGGGTTGGGGCGGGCAGAAGAGGCAATGAGCAGTTCTTC
15,-,TRBV2,-,TRBJ2-5,CASRASSGVAETQYF,TGTGCCAGCAGGGCATCCTCGGGGGTCGCAGAGACCCAGTACTTC
18,-,TRBV9,once,TRBJ1-2,CASSPRDVGFGIPDGYTF,TGTGCCAGCAGCCCTCGGGATGTAGGGTTCGGGATTCCGGATGGCTACACCTTC
11,-,TRBV5-4,-,TRBJ2-1,CASSKNNEQFF,TGTGCCAGCAGCAAAAACAATGAGCAGTTCTTC
17,-,TRBV18,-,TRBJ2-7,CASSPRVLRRTSYEQYF,TGTGCCAGCTCACCACGTGTATTAAGGAGGACTTCATACGAGCAGTACTTC
13,-,TRBV5-8,-,TRBJ1-5,CASSLLTNQPQHF,TGTGCCAGCAGCTTGTTAACGAATCAGCCCCAGCATTTT
14,-,TRBV29-1,-,TRBJ2-7,CSVGTTVLAYEQYF,TGCAGCGTTGGTACGACAGTCTTGGCCTACGAGCAGTACTTC
18,TRBD2,TRBV7-6,-,TRBJ2-3,CASSRSLSSGIYADTQYF,TGTGCCAGCAGCCGATCCCTATCTAGCGGGATATATGCAGATACGCAGTATTTT
14,TRBD2,TRBV19,-,TRBJ2-5,CASSLGTSRETQYF,TGTGCCAGTAGTCTCGGGACTAGCAGAGAGACCCAGTACTTC
14,TRBD1,TRBV6-1,-,TRBJ2-7,CASRRTGETYEQYF,TGTGCCAGCAGGAGGACAGGGGAAACCTACGAGCAGTACTTC
12,-,TRBV9,-,TRBJ2-3,CASSVATDTQYF,TGTGCCAGCAGCGTAGCGACAGATACGCAGTATTTT
13,-,TRBV28,once,TRBJ2-7,CASRAGSPYEQYF,TGTGCCAGCAGAGCCGGGAGCCCCTACGAGCAGTACTTC
17,TRBD1,TRBV19,-,TRBJ1-1,CASSIAGDRVPLTEAFF,TGTGCCAGTAGTATTGCCGGGGACAGGGTCCCGTTAACTGAAGCTTTCTTT
16,-,TRBV21-1,-,TRBJ1-5,CASSKRTGGCNQPQHF,TGTGCCAGCAGCAAAAGGACAGGGGGCTGCAATCAGCCCCAGCATTTT
13,-,TRBV5-8,-,TRBJ2-5,CASSFRGRETQYF,TGTGCCAGCAGCTTCAGGGGTCGTGAGACCCAGTACTTC
13,-,TRBV6-1,-,TRBJ2-7,CASSDAGHYREYF,TGTGCCAGCAGTGACGCTGGGCACTACCGGGAGTACTTC
13,-,TRBV7-6,-,TRBJ2-5,CASSFGQQETQYF,TGTGCCAGCAGCTTTGGACAGCAAGAGACCCAGTACTTC
16,-,TRBV4-2,-,TRBJ2-5,CASSQERRDRQETQYF,TGTGCCAGCAGCCAAGAAAGGAGGGACAGACAAGAGACCCAGTACTTC
15,TRBD2,TRBV10-3,-,TRBJ2-2,CAIGALAVNTGELFF,TGTGCCATCGGGGCACTAGCGGTGAACACCGGGGAGCTGTTTTTT
15,-,TRBV2,-,TRBJ2-1,CASSVPRATYNEQFF,TGTGCCAGCAGTGTGCCTAGGGCAACCTACAATGAGCAGTTCTTC
15,-,TRBV6-1,-,TRBJ1-1,CASERIKGLPTEAFF,TGTGCCAGCGAGCGGATAAAGGGCCTCCCCACTGAAGCTTTCTTT
15,-,TRBV28,-,TRBJ1-1,CASKLRASMNTEAFF,TGTGCCAGCAAACTCCGGGCCAGTATGAACACTGAAGCTTTCTTT
15,-,TRBV7-9,-,TRBJ2-5,CASSLRRTGQETQYF,TGTGCCAGCAGCTTACGTCGAACGGGCCAAGAGACCCAGTACTTC
15,TRBD2,TRBV9,-,TRBJ2-7,CASSVGPGGTYEQYF,TGTGCCAGCAGCGTAGGGCCGGGGGGGACCTACGAGCAGTACTTC
15,TRBD2,TRBV11-2,-,TRBJ2-1,CASSSGTSAYNEQFF,TGTGCCAGCAGCTCCGGGACTAGCGCCTACAATGAGCAGTTCTTC
16,TRBD1,TRBV28,-,TRBJ1-1,CASRATTGVGDTEAFF,TGTGCCAGCAGAGCGACTACAGGGGTTGGGGACACTGAAGCTTTCTTT
16,-,TRBV7-9,-,TRBJ2-3,CASSFGTLSRTDTQYF,TGTGCCAGCAGCTTTGGAACCCTTTCACGCACAGATACGCAGTATTTT
15,TRBD1,TRBV18,once,TRBJ1-3,CASSGQGDSGNTIYF,TGTGCCAGCTCAGGACAGGGCGACTCTGGAAACACCATATATTTT
17,-,TRBV5-1,-,TRBJ2-1,CASSLGWTVGTHNEQFF,TGCGCCAGCAGCTTGGGCTGGACAGTCGGCACTCACAATGAGCAGTTCTTC
13,-,TRBV18,-,TRBJ2-4,CASSWGPWDIQYF,TGTGCCAGCTCATGGGGGCCTTGGGACATTCAGTACTTC
11,TRBD1,TRBV20-1,-,TRBJ1-2,CSASDRDGYTF,TGCAGTGCTTCCGACAGGGATGGCTACACCTTC
16,TRBD2,TRBV5-1,-,TRBJ2-1,CASSLMLAGTGDEQFF,TGCGCCAGCAGCTTGATGTTAGCGGGAACGGGCGATGAGCAGTTCTTC